These 24 T cell receptor beta chains were all obtained from the same sample, sequenced in a study of metastatic and nonmetastatic thyroid tumors. TCRdb re-called the PCR reads through MiXCR. This sample yields 7,000 or so clones, of which approximately 25% are seen a single time; approximately 15% belongs to the top ten. All patients were untreated before thyroid surgery. Material for sequencing was adjacent normal tissue. The receptors derive from a male donor with papillary thyroid cancer or a benign thyroid nodule (not recorded which). Some clones in this sample may be carry-over from other donors' samples.

In its sample, this clone ranks as medium-sized. This chain joins TRBV20-1 and TRBJ2-4; 7 positions match TRBD2. The trim removed 3 bases at V and 0 bases at J, leaving 8 bases unmatched. Per germline, CDR1 DFQATT and CDR2 SNEGSKA (reference sequence). This CDR3 is built from 16 residues. The CDR3 region is CSASPRGGGAKNIQYF. In DNA form, the CDR3 reads TGCAGTGCTAGTCCCCGGGGCGGGGGAGCCAAAAACATTCAGTACTTC.

This clone is termed medium-sized. This chain uses TRBV7-2 with TRBJ1-3, with D unclear. The length of the CDR3 is 15 residues. Per the germline V gene, CDR1 is SGHTA and CDR2 is FQGNSA. V lost 5 bases to trimming and J lost 0 bases, with 11 bases between them. CDR3 nucleotides: TGTGCCAGCAGCCCCTACGGCAGCTCTGGAAACACCATATATTTT. As protein: CASSPYGSSGNTIYF.

This clone was picked up one time. The chain uses TRBV11-2 and TRBJ2-1; a weak D match, TRBD2 (6 bases). This CDR3 region has 15 residues. V was clipped by 3 bases and J by 6 bases, with 15 bases between them. Germline loops: CDR1 SGHAT, CDR2 FQNNGV. DNA for the CDR3: TGTGCCAGCAGCTTCGAGTCCCTAGCGTTCAATGAGCAGTTCTTC. As protein: CASSFESLAFNEQFF.

The chain has TRBV7-9 and TRBJ1-4; 9 positions agree with TRBD1. Germline V gene lookup returns CDR1 SEHNR and CDR2 FQNEAQ (reference sequence). Trimming cost V 3 bases and J 8 bases; bases outside gene matches: 7. The CDR3 consists of 15 residues. This CDR3 is CASSFPQGAREKLFF. CDR3 nucleotide sequence: TGTGCCAGCAGCTTTCCACAGGGGGCGCGGGAAAAACTGTTTTTT.

Judged by abundance, this clone is large. The chain carries TRBV27 and TRBJ2-2; the D gene is possibly TRBD2 (5 bases). Trimming pared 5 bases from V and 4 bases from J, leaving 14 bases between. The germline V gene encodes CDR1 MNHEY and CDR2 SMNVEV (reference sequence). The CDR3 extends over 15 amino acids. Here the CDR3 DNA reads TGTGCCAGCAGTCCCCCTAGCTATCGCACCGGGGAGCTGTTTTTT. Its translation: CASSPPSYRTGELFF.

This clone was recorded many times. The CDR3 is CASSDYRNEQFF. As DNA, the CDR3 is TGTGCCAGCAGCGACTATCGCAATGAGCAGTTCTTC. This rearrangement joins TRBV6-1 to TRBJ2-1, with D maybe TRBD2 (5 bases). The CDR3 is made up of 12 amino acids. V was cut by 6 bases and J by 6 bases, with 9 bases left in between. The germline gives CDR1 MNHNS, CDR2 SASEGT.

This clone was picked up a small number of times. The V call is TRBV28, the J call TRBJ2-7; the D gene is possibly TRBD1 (6 bases). This CDR3 is built from 14 residues. Germline CDR1 and CDR2: MDHEN and SYDVKM. V was pared by 7 bases and J by 3 bases, with 16 bases between. The CDR3 nucleotides read TGTGCCAGCAAGGGGTCCCCGACAGGCTACGAGCAGTACTTC. It codes for CASKGSPTGYEQYF.

Within the sample, this clone is medium-sized. This chain uses TRBV11-3 with TRBJ1-6, with a possible D match to TRBD1 (6 bases). The CDR3 runs to 13 residues. Trimming removed 4 bases from V and 8 bases from J, with 9 bases in between. CDR1 SGHNT and CDR2 YENEEA come from the germline V gene. CDR3 bases: TGTGCCAGCAGCTCTTCAGGGGATTCACCCCTCCACTTT. Its protein is CASSSSGDSPLHF.

The chain employs TRBV19 and TRBJ2-3; 7 bases are a match to TRBD2. The CDR3 has 15 amino acids. Per germline, CDR1 LNHDA and CDR2 SQIVND (reference sequence). With 3 bases clipped from V and 3 bases from J, the junction kept 6 bases outside the gene matches. The CDR3 sequence is CASSITSVHTDTQYF. The CDR3 DNA reads as TGTGCCAGTAGTATCACTAGCGTTCATACAGATACGCAGTATTTT.

This clone was recorded a few times. This likely comes from a read error, as the CDR3 has no conserved phenylalanine or tryptophan at its end. The chain links TRBV6-4 to TRBJ1-2, with D perhaps TRBD1 (6 bases). The CDR3 totals 17 residues. The V gene lost 6 bases and the J gene lost 3 bases, with 23 bases spanning the gap. CDR1 is MRHNA, CDR2 SNTAGT, per germline. The chain's CDR3 is CASSQDGGEIADYGYTL. The CDR3 nucleotides read TGTGCCAGCAGCCAAGACGGGGGCGAAATTGCCGACTATGGCTACACCCTC.

This clone has a handful of counts. This rearrangement joins TRBV6-1 to TRBJ1-3; no definite D call. Germline-derived CDR1 and CDR2 are MNHNS and SASEGT. V lost 7 bases to trimming and J lost 3 bases, with 16 bases between them. The CDR3 extends over 15 amino acids. The CDR3 reads CASKKKSGNGNTIYF. In nucleotides, the CDR3 is TGTGCCAGCAAAAAGAAGTCCGGAAATGGAAACACCATATATTTT.

This clone was seen a handful of times. V gene TRBV28 combines with J gene TRBJ1-3, with D hard to call. The germline V gene encodes CDR1 MDHEN and CDR2 SYDVKM. This CDR3 has 13 residues. V was trimmed by 2 bases and J by 6 bases, leaving 8 bases between them. CDR3 in amino acids: CASSLGRENTIYF. For the CDR3, the DNA is TGTGCCAGCAGTTTAGGAAGGGAAAACACCATATATTTT.

Details on this clone: This sample also contains other DNA sequences that code for the same CDR3. The J gene is TRBJ1-6, the V gene TRBV3-1, with 7 bases aligning to TRBD1. The germline V gene has CDR1 LGHDT and CDR2 YNNKEL (reference sequence). The CDR3 is 14 amino acids. J was trimmed by 8 bases and V by 1 base; bases with no gene match: 2. The CDR3 protein is CASSQGTGDSPLHF. The CDR3 DNA is TGTGCCAGCAGCCAAGGGACAGGTGATTCACCCCTCCACTTT. Using reference TRBV3-1 and TRBJ1-6 for the parts outside the CDR3, the full variable domain is DTAVSQTPKYLVTQMGNDKSIKCEQNLGHDTMYWYKQDSKKFLKIMFSYNNKELIINETVPNRFSPKSPDKAHLNLHINSLELGDSAVYFCASSQGTGDSPLHFGNGTRLTVT.

In the case of this clone: This sequence may be a read error, since a much larger clone differs from it by one base. Additional DNA sequences in this sample encode the identical CDR3. The genes are TRBV25-1 and TRBJ2-7; 14 bases map to TRBD2. This CDR3 comprises 14 residues. V trimming: 7 bases; J trimming: 7 bases; junction bases outside the gene matches: 6. Germline V CDR1 and CDR2: MGHDK, SYGVNS. CDR3 protein: CASNPGLAGDEQYF. CDR3 in DNA: TGTGCCAGCAACCCGGGACTAGCGGGGGATGAGCAGTACTTC.

By share, this clone ranks as medium-sized. This chain connects TRBV5-5 to TRBJ2-3; D is perhaps TRBD2 (5 bases). The length of the CDR3 is 14 residues. Looked up from germline, CDR1 is SGHKS and CDR2 is YYEKEE (reference sequence). V lost 5 bases and J lost 3, with 13 bases in between. CDR3 in DNA: TGTGCCAGCAGTCAGAGCGTAGCGACAGATACGCAGTATTTT. Amino acid sequence: CASSQSVATDTQYF. The complete variable domain, with remaining parts taken from reference TRBV5-5 and TRBJ2-3, reads DAGVTQSPTHLIKTRGQQVTLRCSPISGHKSVSWYQQVLGQGPQFIFQYYEKEERGRGNFPDRFSARQFPNYSSELNVNALLLGDSALYLCASSQSVATDTQYFGPGTRLTVL.

The chain couples TRBV6-1 to TRBJ2-5; 9 bases match TRBD1. The V gene's germline CDR1 is MNHNS and CDR2 SASEGT. The CDR3 is made up of 18 amino acids. After removal of 10 bases from V and 7 bases from J, the junction contained 25 bases not matched to a gene. CDR3 loop: CATKPGQGRPQPGWTQYF. In DNA, the CDR3 is TGTGCCACTAAACCGGGACAGGGACGTCCACAACCGGGTTGGACCCAGTACTTC.

This chain links TRBV20-1 with TRBJ2-3; 8 bases agree with TRBD2. The germline CDR1 and CDR2 sequences are DFQATT and SNEGSKA (reference sequence). V lost 2 bases, J lost 2 bases, and 6 bases stayed unmatched. There are 15 residues in the CDR3. CDR3 sequence: CSARQREGHTDTQYF. DNA for the CDR3: TGCAGTGCTAGACAACGGGAGGGCCACACAGATACGCAGTATTTT.

The chain couples TRBV5-1 to TRBJ2-2; 9 bases line up with TRBD1. The CDR3 is 17 amino acids. CDR1 and CDR2 (germline): SGHRS, YFSETQ. Trimming removed 6 bases from V and 4 bases from J; junction bases left unmatched: 13. The CDR3: CASTPSTGGSSTGELFF. The CDR3 DNA reads as TGCGCCAGCACCCCGTCGACAGGGGGGAGTAGCACCGGGGAGCTGTTTTTT.

A few counts support this clone. The chain has TRBV6-1 and TRBJ1-1; D remains ambiguous. V shed 7 bases and J shed 7 bases, with 10 bases lying between them. CDR1 and CDR2 (germline): MNHNS, SASEGT. The CDR3 runs to 11 residues. The CDR3 here is CASTSVNEAFF. CDR3 DNA: TGTGCCAGCACATCAGTAAATGAAGCTTTCTTT.

The CDR3 nucleotides are TGCAGTGCTAGGGAGGAAGGAAACTATGGCTACACCTTC. Protein: CSAREEGNYGYTF. This chain connects TRBV20-1 to TRBJ1-2; no reliable D call. The CDR3 runs to 13 residues. V was trimmed by 3 bases and J by 2 bases, leaving 10 bases between them. In germline, CDR1 is DFQATT, CDR2 SNEGSKA (reference sequence).

This clone is termed medium-sized. The chain recombines TRBV10-2 with TRBJ2-5, with 7 nucleotides matching TRBD1. CDR1 and CDR2 from the germline V gene are WSHSY and SAAADI. V shed 8 bases and J 7 bases; nucleotides not matched to a gene: 13. CDR3 size: 14 residues. The CDR3 DNA reads as TGCGCCAGCGGGCTGGACAGGCTAGGGGGGACCCAGTACTTC. It specifies CASGLDRLGGTQYF.

By share, this clone counts as medium-sized. The genes are TRBV19 and TRBJ2-1; D is ambiguous. CDR3 size: 15 residues. Trimming shortened V by 8 bases and J by 0 bases, and 14 bases separated the two germline ends. The germline V gene encodes CDR1 LNHDA and CDR2 SQIVND (reference sequence). As DNA, the CDR3 is TGTGCCAGTCATACGGGCCCAAGCTCCTACAATGAGCAGTTCTTC. Protein sequence: CASHTGPSSYNEQFF.

This clone is categorized as large. The chain uses TRBV10-3 and TRBJ2-2; TRBD1 or TRBD2 may be the D gene (6 bases each). This CDR3 contains 16 residues. CDR1 and CDR2 from the germline V gene are ENHRY and SYGVKD. The ends were cut back, 3 bases at V and 4 bases at J, with 15 bases in the middle. As DNA, the CDR3 is TGTGCCATCAGTGAAACAGAAGGAGGGGGCACCGGGGAGCTGTTTTTT. Residues: CAISETEGGGTGELFF.

The chain uses TRBV7-8 and TRBJ2-7; TRBD1 or TRBD2 may be the D gene (5 bases each). V lost 6 bases, J lost 0 bases, and 15 bases lay in between. Germline V gene lookup returns CDR1 SGHVS and CDR2 FQNEAQ. CDR3 length: 15 residues. The CDR3 sequence: CASSYPGTGSYEQYF. In DNA, the CDR3 is TGTGCCAGCAGTTACCCCGGGACGGGCTCCTACGAGCAGTACTTC. Combining the CDR3 with reference TRBV7-8 and TRBJ2-7 gives the whole variable domain GAGVSQSPRYKVAKRGQDVALRCDPISGHVSLFWYQQALGQGPEFLTYFQNEAQLDKSGLPSDRFFAERPEGSVSTLKIQRTQQEDSAVYLCASSYPGTGSYEQYFGPGTRLTVT.